The T cell receptor (beta chain) described here comes from a study of cytotoxic CD8 clonotypes in ibrutinib-treated CLL. Across the study: Complete response was seen in 2 patients and partial in 24; around twelve progressed and roughly 15 stayed remitted after a median around 68 months. Regarding the study as a whole: At progression, clonality fell back toward baseline after rising at ibrutinib response. There were few public clonotypes, and on treatment they contracted or stayed stable. Sampling times (in sustained-remission versus progressing patients) were not the same.

Data came from immunoSEQ multiplex PCR; TCRdb stores just in-frame clones and leaves some out. The sample lists 130,000 or so clones, roughly 80% seen once, with around 30% in the top ten. This clone has a single count. As yet, its antigen is unknown. Germline CDR1 reads SGHNT; CDR2 reads YYREEE (reference sequence). The CDR3 sequence is 11 residues long. V shed 4 bases and J shed 11 bases, with 12 bases lying between them. The receptor comes from a human donor with chronic lymphocytic leukemia. The source material was PBMCs, sampled after 12 months of ibrutinib treatment. The rearrangement uses TRBV5-4 and TRBJ1-1; possibly TRBD1 for D (5 bases). Here the CDR3 reads CASSTGTAAFF. As DNA, the CDR3 is TGTGCCAGCAGCACCGGGACGGCCGCTTTCTTT.